This T cell receptor (beta chain) was profiled in a study of cytomegalovirus exposure and HLA in healthy donors. Between the trimmed V and J ends, which lost 2 bases and 4 bases, there was a span of 11 bases. The CDR3 sequence is 14 residues long. Per the germline V gene, CDR1 is SGHTA and CDR2 is FQGNSA. The repertoire was sequenced with immunoSEQ multiplex PCR; TCRdb's copy has only in-frame clones and lacks some. The sample includes around 150,000 clones, 70% to 85% of them seen just once. The chain is built from TRBV7-2 and TRBJ2-5, with a tentative D call TRBD1 (6 bases). The TCR sequence derives from a man younger than 40 in good health and CMV-seropositive. The sample consisted of PBMCs. Here the CDR3 DNA reads TGTGCCAGCAGCTTATGGTCAGGGGCAGAGACCCAGTACTTC. This translates into CASSLWSGAETQYF.